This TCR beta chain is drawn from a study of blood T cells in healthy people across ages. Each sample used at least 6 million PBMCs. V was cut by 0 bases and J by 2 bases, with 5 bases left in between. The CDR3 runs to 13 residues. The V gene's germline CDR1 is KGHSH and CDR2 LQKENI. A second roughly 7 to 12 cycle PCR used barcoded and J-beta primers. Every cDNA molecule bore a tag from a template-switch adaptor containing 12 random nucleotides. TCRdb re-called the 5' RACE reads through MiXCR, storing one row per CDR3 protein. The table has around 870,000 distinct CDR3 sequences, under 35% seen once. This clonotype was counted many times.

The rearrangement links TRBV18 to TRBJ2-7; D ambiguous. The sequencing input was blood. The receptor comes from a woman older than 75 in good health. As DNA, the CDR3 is TGTGCCAGCTCACCACCAGGGACCTACGAGCAGTACTTC. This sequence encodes CASSPPGTYEQYF.